These 13 T cell receptor beta chains came from one sample sequenced in a study of blood T cell repertoires in COVID-19. Here immunoSEQ multiplex PCR was the method, and the copy in TCRdb shows in-frame clones only, minus some. The sample lists a few hundred thousand clones, roughly 89% occurring once. The sequencing input was peripheral blood. The source of these receptors is a woman in her forties who had recovered from COVID-19.

On this clone: The same CDR3 can be traced to other DNA sequences in this sample. CDR3 sequence reads: CASSRSRGYTF. The CDR3 DNA follows: TGTGCCAGCAGCCGCTCTCGGGGCTACACCTTC. This sequence joins TRBV7-9 and TRBJ1-2; D remains ambiguous. The germline gives CDR1 SEHNR, CDR2 FQNEAQ (reference sequence). V was pared by 5 bases and J by 8 bases, with 9 bases between. The CDR3 loop spans 11 amino acids.

This chain uses TRBV20-1 with TRBJ2-1; D unresolved. V was clipped by 3 bases and J by 5 bases, with 11 bases between them. Per germline, CDR1 DFQATT and CDR2 SNEGSKA (reference sequence). This CDR3 has 13 amino acids. DNA for the CDR3: TGCAGTGCTAGTCTAAGAGGCCACAATGAGCAGTTCTTC. Encoded protein: CSASLRGHNEQFF.

V and J are TRBV27 and TRBJ2-7; TRBD1 matches 8 bases. The CDR3 runs to 16 residues. The ends lost 2 bases at V and 7 bases at J; junction bases unmatched: 13. Germline lookup yields CDR1 MNHEY and CDR2 SMNVEV (reference sequence). CDR3 coding DNA: TGTGCCAGCAGTTTACCGAGCTCTTCCCAGGGGGCTGAGCAGTACGTC. The encoded protein is CASSLPSSSQGAEQYV.

The chain is built from TRBV4-1 and TRBJ2-2, with 9 positions matching TRBD1. This CDR3 has 17 amino acids. With V trimmed by 5 bases and J by 5 bases, 12 bases remained unmatched. Germline CDR1 MGHRA, CDR2 YSYEKL. In DNA, the CDR3 is TGCGCCAGCAGCTACCAGACAGGGGGTTGGGGTACCGGGGAGCTGTTTTTT. As protein: CASSYQTGGWGTGELFF.

J is TRBJ1-2 and V is TRBV5-4; 8 bases match TRBD1. Trimming cost V 4 bases and J 8 bases; bases outside gene matches: 10. Germline CDR1 and CDR2: SGHNT and YYREEE (reference sequence). This CDR3 spans 14 amino acids. Here the CDR3 reads CASSPRDRLLGYTF. In nucleotides, the CDR3 is TGTGCCAGCAGCCCGCGGGACAGGCTCCTCGGCTACACCTTC.

Here the CDR3 reads CASSLVDSGGAYEQYF. As DNA, the CDR3 is TGTGCCAGCAGCTTGGTGGATAGCGGGGGGGCCTACGAGCAGTACTTC. This chain connects TRBV5-5 to TRBJ2-7; 11 positions agree with TRBD2. With V trimmed by 0 bases and J by 2 bases, 4 bases remained unmatched. The CDR3 extends over 16 amino acids. Per the germline V gene, CDR1 is SGHKS and CDR2 is YYEKEE (reference sequence).

This clone was counted a few times. The CDR3 sequence: CASSLAGGGSYEQYF. The CDR3 bases are TGTGCCAGCAGCTTAGCCGGGGGTGGCTCCTACGAGCAGTACTTC. This chain connects TRBV11-3 to TRBJ2-7, with a tentative D call TRBD2 (6 bases). This CDR3 has 15 amino acids. Germline V gives CDR1 SGHNT, CDR2 YENEEA. V gave up 1 base and J gave up 0 bases, with 10 bases separating them.

The V call is TRBV6-2 or TRBV6-3, the J call TRBJ2-1, with unresolved D. CDR3 length: 14 amino acids. Germline V gene sequence: CDR1 MNHEY, CDR2 SVGEGT. Trimming cost V 6 bases and J 8 bases, with 17 bases left between them. The CDR3: CASSPSQLEDEQFF. The CDR3 nucleotides read TGTGCCAGCAGCCCTTCCCAATTAGAGGATGAGCAGTTCTTC.

The chain couples TRBV10-3 to TRBJ1-2; weak D call: TRBD1 (5 bases). Germline values: CDR1 ENHRY, CDR2 SYGVKD. Trimming left V 5 bases short and J 4 bases short, with 11 bases between. This CDR3 region has 13 residues. The CDR3 sequence: CAISQGIGYGYTF. The CDR3 DNA follows: TGTGCCATCAGTCAGGGTATCGGCTATGGCTACACCTTC.

The J gene is TRBJ2-1, the V gene TRBV30, with 7 positions matching TRBD2. The CDR3 extends over 15 amino acids. With V trimmed by 0 bases and J by 3 bases, 5 bases remained unmatched. Germline loops: CDR1 GTSNPN, CDR2 SVGIG (reference sequence). The CDR3 loop is CAWSVLQRGYNEQFF. The CDR3 DNA reads TGTGCCTGGAGTGTACTCCAGCGGGGCTACAATGAGCAGTTCTTC.

The chain combines TRBV6-5 with TRBJ1-1, with D unclear. The ends were cut back, 2 bases at V and 8 bases at J, with 6 bases in the middle. The germline V gene has CDR1 MNHEY and CDR2 SVGAGI. There are 11 residues in the CDR3. The DNA of the CDR3 is TGTGCCAGCAGTTACAGTAGCGAAGCTTTCTTT. Its translation is CASSYSSEAFF.

The CDR3 here is CASSLEGTGPDTQYF. CDR3 coding DNA: TGCGCCAGCAGCTTGGAGGGGACAGGGCCAGATACGCAGTATTTT. The gene calls are TRBV5-1 and TRBJ2-3; 9 bases line up with TRBD1. Trimming removed 0 bases from V and 4 bases from J; junction bases left unmatched: 3. The CDR3 loop spans 15 amino acids. Per the germline V gene, CDR1 is SGHRS and CDR2 is YFSETQ.

The V and J genes are TRBV6-2 or TRBV6-3 and TRBJ2-2; TRBD1 agrees at 8 bases. Germline V CDR1 and CDR2: MNHEY, SVGEGT. V shed 4 bases, J shed 4 bases, and the junction held 8 bases outside the gene matches. This CDR3 comprises 16 residues. The CDR3 DNA sequence: TGTGCCAGCAGTTCACCAGGGGGCCGCGGCACCGGGGAGCTGTTTTTT. Translation: CASSSPGGRGTGELFF.